A selection of T cell receptor beta chains follows, all from one sample in a study of cytomegalovirus exposure and HLA in healthy donors. The table came from immunoSEQ multiplex PCR; TCRdb's copy has only in-frame clones and leaves some out. The top ten hold around 1.5% of the sample, which has about 94,000 clones, 76% seen once. Material: PBMCs. The receptors derive from a male donor in good health and CMV-seronegative. The CDR3 runs from the conserved cysteine through the conserved F or W. The order of the fields is J gene, V gene, CDR3 protein.

j_gene: TRBJ1-1; v_gene: TRBV6-1; CDR3aa: CASKILIVNTEAFF
j_gene: TRBJ1-2; v_gene: TRBV5-4; CDR3aa: CASSFWGPDGYTF
j_gene: TRBJ2-1; v_gene: TRBV9; CDR3aa: CASSGRDYRPNEQFF
j_gene: TRBJ1-1; v_gene: TRBV6-5; CDR3aa: CASTQGVNTEAFF
j_gene: TRBJ2-7; v_gene: TRBV28; CDR3aa: CASTRTAHTYEQYF
j_gene: TRBJ1-1; v_gene: TRBV28; CDR3aa: CASSPRHREAFF
j_gene: TRBJ1-3; v_gene: TRBV19; CDR3aa: CASSITDRGTSGNTIYF
j_gene: TRBJ1-5; v_gene: TRBV19; CDR3aa: CASSTLNRNQPQHF
j_gene: TRBJ1-2; v_gene: TRBV6-6; CDR3aa: CASSYRDTIANYGYTF
j_gene: TRBJ1-1; v_gene: TRBV15; CDR3aa: CATSRETVGTEAFF
j_gene: TRBJ1-2; v_gene: TRBV5-5; CDR3aa: CASSPNYGYTF
j_gene: TRBJ2-7; v_gene: TRBV9; CDR3aa: CASSVDADLYEQYF
j_gene: TRBJ2-2; v_gene: TRBV9; CDR3aa: CASSVGGAATGELFF
j_gene: TRBJ1-1; v_gene: TRBV6-1; CDR3aa: CASSAEPLTEGKAFF
j_gene: TRBJ1-1; v_gene: TRBV5-1; CDR3aa: CASSSLQIDRVTNTEAFF
j_gene: TRBJ1-5; v_gene: TRBV6-5; CDR3aa: CASSYTQNQPQHF
j_gene: TRBJ2-4; v_gene: TRBV18; CDR3aa: CASSPTFDSPAKNIQYF
j_gene: TRBJ1-2; v_gene: TRBV5-1; CDR3aa: CASSVGTEIYGYTF
j_gene: TRBJ2-7; v_gene: TRBV7-2; CDR3aa: CASSSTSNSLYEQYF
j_gene: TRBJ1-1; v_gene: TRBV5-1; CDR3aa: CASSSGGGRSTEAFF
j_gene: TRBJ1-2; v_gene: TRBV27; CDR3aa: CASSSGQGANGYTF
j_gene: TRBJ2-3; v_gene: TRBV4-3; CDR3aa: CASSQGTGWTDTQYF
j_gene: TRBJ1-1; v_gene: TRBV11-2; CDR3aa: CASSLMSLGHTEAFF
j_gene: TRBJ2-1; v_gene: TRBV20-1; CDR3aa: CSARHGNEQFF
j_gene: TRBJ1-2; v_gene: TRBV6-5; CDR3aa: CASRVQGISNYGYTF
j_gene: TRBJ2-3; v_gene: TRBV11-2; CDR3aa: CASSSGRTESTDTQYF
j_gene: TRBJ2-1; v_gene: TRBV11-2; CDR3aa: CASSVSGVSYNEQFF
j_gene: TRBJ2-2; v_gene: TRBV29-1; CDR3aa: CSVGRDTRSGELFF
j_gene: TRBJ2-2; v_gene: TRBV6-4; CDR3aa: CASAQGADTGELFF
j_gene: TRBJ1-1; v_gene: TRBV4-3; CDR3aa: CASSQGRVRGNTEAFF
j_gene: TRBJ2-2; v_gene: TRBV28; CDR3aa: CASSERLAGATGELFF
j_gene: TRBJ2-1; v_gene: TRBV5-1; CDR3aa: CASTSGGASVHNEQFF
j_gene: TRBJ1-1; v_gene: TRBV7-6; CDR3aa: CASSPISPVGQNTEAFF
j_gene: TRBJ1-2; v_gene: TRBV7-2; CDR3aa: CASSLDFAGGTAFYGYTF
j_gene: TRBJ2-1; v_gene: TRBV19; CDR3aa: CASRQDRGHNEQFF
j_gene: TRBJ2-3; v_gene: TRBV29-1; CDR3aa: CSVVQGATDTQYF
j_gene: TRBJ2-5; v_gene: TRBV5-1; CDR3aa: CASSLLSNQETQYF
j_gene: TRBJ2-5; v_gene: TRBV9; CDR3aa: CASSVASTETQYF
j_gene: TRBJ1-2; v_gene: TRBV28; CDR3aa: CASSAVDRGSNYGYTF